The 6 T cell receptor beta chains in this list originate from one sample, sequenced in a study of T-cell reconstitution after alpha-beta-depleted transplantation in children. Unique molecular identifiers were used to barcode this TCRbeta library. MiXCR, run by TCRdb on the PCR reads, gives a single entry per CDR3 protein. The sample has more than 300,000 distinct CDR3 sequences, roughly 17% seen once; the top ten hold about 41%. The sample here was PBMCs, mostly from graft donor cells, taken 360 days after TCRalphabeta/CD19-depleted stem cell transplant. These receptors were taken from a male patient aged 2 to 10 who had a stem cell transplant for acute lymphoblastic leukemia, so the T cells may come from the graft donor.

The table lists this clonotype with a few counts. The chain links TRBV5-1 to TRBJ2-7; maybe TRBD2 (5 bases). The germline V and J ends were trimmed by 2 bases and 3 bases, with 12 bases remaining between them. Germline lookup yields CDR1 SGHRS and CDR2 YFSETQ. The CDR3 covers 14 residues. The CDR3 DNA reads TGCGCCAGCAGCTTCAATATAGGGAGCTACGAGCAGTACTTC. Translated: CASSFNIGSYEQYF.

This chain uses TRBV6-2 or TRBV6-3 with TRBJ2-1, with D possibly TRBD2 on 6 matching bases. Germline V gene data show CDR1 as MNHEY and CDR2 as SVGEGT. The CDR3 is 15 amino acids. Trimming removed 7 bases from V and 4 bases from J, with 17 bases in between. The CDR3 spells CASKLRDSPYNEQFF. In DNA, the CDR3 is TGTGCCAGCAAACTCCGGGACTCCCCGTACAATGAGCAGTTCTTC.

V usage is TRBV5-1 and J usage is TRBJ2-1; 9 bases are shared with TRBD1. After removal of 0 bases from V and 2 bases from J, the junction contained 0 bases not matched to a gene. Looked up from germline, CDR1 is SGHRS and CDR2 is YFSETQ. This CDR3 comprises 15 residues. This CDR3 reads CASSLGDRAYNEQFF. The CDR3 DNA reads as TGCGCCAGCAGCTTGGGGGACAGGGCCTACAATGAGCAGTTCTTC.

The gene calls are TRBV11-2 and TRBJ2-7; tentative D call: TRBD2 (6 bases). In germline, CDR1 is SGHAT, CDR2 FQNNGV. The V end lost 5 bases, the J end lost 0 bases, and 14 bases lay between the germline ends. CDR3 length: 15 residues. This chain's CDR3 is CASSRGFHSSYEQYF. For the CDR3, the DNA is TGTGCCAGCAGCCGGGGGTTTCATAGCTCCTACGAGCAGTACTTC. Together with reference TRBV11-2 and TRBJ2-7, the CDR3 gives the full variable domain: EAGVAQSPRYKIIEKRQSVAFWCNPISGHATLYWYQQILGQGPKLLIQFQNNGVVDDSQLPKDRFSAERLKGVDSTLKIQPAKLEDSAVYLCASSRGFHSSYEQYFGPGTRLTVT.

V usage is TRBV10-2 and J usage is TRBJ1-3; 7 nucleotides align to TRBD1. After removal of 7 bases from V and 1 base from J, the junction contained 7 bases not matched to a gene. The CDR3 covers 15 residues. Germline lookup yields CDR1 WSHSY and CDR2 SAAADI. The CDR3 DNA reads as TGCGCCAGCACCGACAGGGTGACGTCTGGAAACACCATATATTTT. It codes for CASTDRVTSGNTIYF.

This clonotype came up many times. The rearrangement links TRBV11-2 to TRBJ2-2; TRBD1 aligns across 7 bases. CDR1 and CDR2 from the germline V gene are SGHAT and FQNNGV. V dropped 4 bases and J dropped 2; count of bases not matched to a gene: 4. This CDR3 has 15 residues. The CDR3 loop reads CASSSTGLNTGELFF. For the CDR3, the DNA is TGTGCCAGCAGCTCGACAGGGTTAAACACCGGGGAGCTGTTTTTT.